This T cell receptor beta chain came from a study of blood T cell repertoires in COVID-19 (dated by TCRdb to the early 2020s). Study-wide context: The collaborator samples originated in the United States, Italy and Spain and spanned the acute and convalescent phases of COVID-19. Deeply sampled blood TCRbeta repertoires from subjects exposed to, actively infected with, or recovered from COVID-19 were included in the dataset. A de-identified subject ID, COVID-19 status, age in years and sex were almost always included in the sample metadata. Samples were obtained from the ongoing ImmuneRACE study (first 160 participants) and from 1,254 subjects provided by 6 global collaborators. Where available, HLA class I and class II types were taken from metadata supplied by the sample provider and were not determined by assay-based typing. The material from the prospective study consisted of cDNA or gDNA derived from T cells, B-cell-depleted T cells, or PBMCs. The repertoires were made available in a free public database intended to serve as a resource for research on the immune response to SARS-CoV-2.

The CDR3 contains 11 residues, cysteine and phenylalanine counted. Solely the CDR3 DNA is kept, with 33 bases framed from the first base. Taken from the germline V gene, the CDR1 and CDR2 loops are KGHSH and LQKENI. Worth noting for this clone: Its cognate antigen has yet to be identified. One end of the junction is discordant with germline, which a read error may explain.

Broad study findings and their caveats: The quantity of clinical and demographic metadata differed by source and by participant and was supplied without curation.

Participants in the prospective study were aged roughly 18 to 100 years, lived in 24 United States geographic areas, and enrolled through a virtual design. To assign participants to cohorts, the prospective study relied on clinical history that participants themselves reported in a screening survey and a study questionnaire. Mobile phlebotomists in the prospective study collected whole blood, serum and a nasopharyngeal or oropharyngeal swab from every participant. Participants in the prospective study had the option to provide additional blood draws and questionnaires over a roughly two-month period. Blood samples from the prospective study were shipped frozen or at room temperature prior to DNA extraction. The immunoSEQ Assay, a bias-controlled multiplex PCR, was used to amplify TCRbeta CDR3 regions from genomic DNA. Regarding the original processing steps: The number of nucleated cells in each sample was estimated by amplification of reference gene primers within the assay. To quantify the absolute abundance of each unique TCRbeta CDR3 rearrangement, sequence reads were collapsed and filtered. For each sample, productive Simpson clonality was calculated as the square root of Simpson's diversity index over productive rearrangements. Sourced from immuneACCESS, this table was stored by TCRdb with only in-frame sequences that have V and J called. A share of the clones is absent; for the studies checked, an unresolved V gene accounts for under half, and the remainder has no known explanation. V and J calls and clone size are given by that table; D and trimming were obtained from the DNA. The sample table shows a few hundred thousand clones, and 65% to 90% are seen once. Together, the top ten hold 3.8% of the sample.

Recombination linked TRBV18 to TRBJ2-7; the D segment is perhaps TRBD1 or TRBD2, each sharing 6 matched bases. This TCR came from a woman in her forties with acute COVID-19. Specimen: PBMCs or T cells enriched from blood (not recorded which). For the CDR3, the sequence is CASSPGAEQYF. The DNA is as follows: TGTGCCAGTTCACCGGGGGCCGAGCAGTACTTC.